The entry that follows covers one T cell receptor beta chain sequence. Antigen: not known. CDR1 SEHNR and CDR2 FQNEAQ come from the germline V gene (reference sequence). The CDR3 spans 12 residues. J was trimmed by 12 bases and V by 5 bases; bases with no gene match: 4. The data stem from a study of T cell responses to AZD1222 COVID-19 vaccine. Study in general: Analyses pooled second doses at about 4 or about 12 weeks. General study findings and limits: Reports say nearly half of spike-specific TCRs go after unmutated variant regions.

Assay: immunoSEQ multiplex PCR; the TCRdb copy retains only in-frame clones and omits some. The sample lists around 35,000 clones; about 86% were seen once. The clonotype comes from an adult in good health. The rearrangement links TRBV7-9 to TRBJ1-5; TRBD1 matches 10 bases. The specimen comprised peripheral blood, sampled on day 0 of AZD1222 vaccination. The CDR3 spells CASSVGTGDQHF. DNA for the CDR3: TGTGCCAGCAGCGTCGGGACAGGGGACCAGCATTTT. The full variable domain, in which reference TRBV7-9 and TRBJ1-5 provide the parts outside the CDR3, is DTGVSQNPRHKITKRGQNVTFRCDPISEHNRLYWYRQTLGQGPEFLTYFQNEAQLEKSRLLSDRFSAERPKGSFSTLEIQRTEQGDSAMYLCASSVGTGDQHFGDGTRLSIL.